This TCR beta chain derives from a study of control samples from healthy donors and cancer patients. Germline assignment: CDR1 MNHEY and CDR2 SMNVEV (reference sequence). V lost 3 bases and J lost 2; bases outside the gene matches: 3. The CDR3 length is 14 residues. Method: immunoSEQ multiplex PCR; TCRdb's copy keeps in-frame clones and lacks some. The sample lists approximately 150,000 clones, approximately 93% occurring once. This receptor was identified in a man younger than 30 in good health. The specimen sequenced was blood. The gene calls are TRBV27 and TRBJ1-2, with 7 nucleotides matching TRBD1. This CDR3 reads CASSFGRGNYGYTF. In DNA form, the CDR3 reads TGTGCCAGCAGTTTCGGCAGGGGGAACTATGGCTACACCTTC.